This T cell receptor beta chain is from a study of blood T cell repertoires in COVID-19. About the study: COVID-19 samples collected from the United States, Italy and Spain covered acute and convalescent phases. The analysed material was cDNA or gDNA that came from T cells, B-cell-depleted T cells, or PBMCs.

Assay: immunoSEQ multiplex PCR; the TCRdb copy retains only in-frame clones and omits some. The profile shows about 93,000 clones, around 90% of them singletons. The germline gives CDR1 KGHDR, CDR2 SFDVKD. The CDR3 has 14 amino acids. V lost 7 bases and J lost 4, with 15 bases in between. The clonotype originates from a man between 45 and 60 years old with acute or convalescent COVID-19. V gene TRBV24-1 combines with J gene TRBJ2-5; weak D call: TRBD2 (5 bases). Material: peripheral blood. CDR3 DNA sequence: TGTGCCACCAGGTCCTCGGGAAAGGGAGAGACCCAGTACTTC. It encodes CATRSSGKGETQYF.